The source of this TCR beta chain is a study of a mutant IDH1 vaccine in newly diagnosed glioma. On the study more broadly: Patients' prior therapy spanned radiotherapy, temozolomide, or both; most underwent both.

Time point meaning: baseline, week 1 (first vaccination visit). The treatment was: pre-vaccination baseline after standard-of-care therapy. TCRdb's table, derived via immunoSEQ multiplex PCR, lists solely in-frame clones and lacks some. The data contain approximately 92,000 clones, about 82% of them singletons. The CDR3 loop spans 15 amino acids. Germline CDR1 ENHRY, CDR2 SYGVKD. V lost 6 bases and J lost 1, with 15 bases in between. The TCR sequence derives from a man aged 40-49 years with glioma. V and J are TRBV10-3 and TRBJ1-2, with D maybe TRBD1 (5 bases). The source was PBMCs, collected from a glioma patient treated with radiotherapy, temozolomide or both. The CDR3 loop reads CAISPRGGINYGYTF. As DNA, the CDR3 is TGTGCCATCAGCCCCCGGGGGGGGATTAACTATGGCTACACCTTC.